These T cell receptor beta chains were read from a single sample in a study of early T cells in non-severe SARS-CoV-2 infection. TCRdb fed the 5' RACE reads into MiXCR, producing one record per CDR3 protein. The data hold around 62,000 distinct CDR3 sequences, with more than 4% observed a single time. What was sequenced was whole blood. The receptors were sampled from an adult who was a healthcare worker with PCR-confirmed SARS-CoV-2 infection or an uninfected control (not recorded which). CDR3s include the opening cysteine and the closing phenylalanine or tryptophan. Fields, in order: V gene, J gene, CDR3 protein.

v_gene: TRBV3-1
j_gene: TRBJ2-2
CDR3aa: CASNRATNTGELFF

v_gene: TRBV18
j_gene: TRBJ2-1
CDR3aa: CASSKRQSIYEQFF

v_gene: TRBV7-2
j_gene: TRBJ2-7
CDR3aa: CASSSLFGYDEQYF

v_gene: TRBV7-9
j_gene: TRBJ1-4
CDR3aa: CASRESTTNEKLFF

v_gene: TRBV2
j_gene: TRBJ2-7
CDR3aa: CAGGRGRHEQYF

v_gene: TRBV5-6
j_gene: TRBJ2-1
CDR3aa: CASSLSGLAGGVTYNEQFF

v_gene: TRBV20-1
j_gene: TRBJ2-5
CDR3aa: CSAEGKETQYF

v_gene: TRBV6-6
j_gene: TRBJ2-3
CDR3aa: CASSWGGTDTQYF

v_gene: TRBV3-1
j_gene: TRBJ1-1
CDR3aa: CASSQGRNTEAFF

v_gene: TRBV20-1
j_gene: TRBJ2-3
CDR3aa: CSAITGLATDTQYF

v_gene: TRBV7-2
j_gene: TRBJ2-3
CDR3aa: CASALRSGITDTQYF

v_gene: TRBV6-9
j_gene: TRBJ2-7
CDR3aa: CASSVGTELSYEQYF

v_gene: TRBV12-3/TRBV12-4
j_gene: TRBJ1-1
CDR3aa: CASSFGAGTEAFF

v_gene: TRBV29-1
j_gene: TRBJ2-4
CDR3aa: CSVEDQIAKNIQYF

v_gene: TRBV14
j_gene: TRBJ2-7
CDR3aa: CASSKYTSPSYEQYF

v_gene: TRBV11-2
j_gene: TRBJ1-4
CDR3aa: CASSLQTGQINEKLFF

v_gene: TRBV11-2
j_gene: TRBJ1-5
CDR3aa: CASSGERNQPQHF

v_gene: TRBV20-1
j_gene: TRBJ2-7
CDR3aa: CSAGRFGGLGEQYF

v_gene: TRBV18
j_gene: TRBJ1-1
CDR3aa: CASSPQTWAEAFF

v_gene: TRBV6-5
j_gene: TRBJ2-3
CDR3aa: CASSYFWTGPRRTDTQYF

v_gene: TRBV30
j_gene: TRBJ2-1
CDR3aa: CAWGWGWGNEQFF

v_gene: TRBV5-1
j_gene: TRBJ2-3
CDR3aa: CASSPTRSRVGTDTQYF

v_gene: TRBV12-3/TRBV12-4
j_gene: TRBJ1-3
CDR3aa: CASSLVVGNTIYF

v_gene: TRBV6-1
j_gene: TRBJ1-1
CDR3aa: CASRGMDSGETEAFF

v_gene: TRBV7-9
j_gene: TRBJ1-2
CDR3aa: CASSPAMRTANYGYTF

v_gene: TRBV20-1
j_gene: TRBJ2-1
CDR3aa: CSAKLAGGPLEQFF

v_gene: TRBV5-1
j_gene: TRBJ2-5
CDR3aa: CASSFSQNQETQYF

v_gene: TRBV5-1
j_gene: TRBJ2-2
CDR3aa: CASSLRPGLADTGELFF

v_gene: TRBV10-3
j_gene: TRBJ2-3
CDR3aa: CAISEPLADTQYF

v_gene: TRBV6-6
j_gene: TRBJ2-5
CDR3aa: CASSQGQLQETQYF

v_gene: TRBV11-2
j_gene: TRBJ2-7
CDR3aa: CASTLGSIAHEQYF

v_gene: TRBV19
j_gene: TRBJ2-7
CDR3aa: CASSRQGAQYEQYF

v_gene: TRBV5-1
j_gene: TRBJ2-3
CDR3aa: CASALLAGGMDTQYF

v_gene: TRBV11-2
j_gene: TRBJ2-5
CDR3aa: CASSVLKETQYF

v_gene: TRBV19
j_gene: TRBJ2-3
CDR3aa: CATGTSIMQYF

v_gene: TRBV6-1
j_gene: TRBJ2-3
CDR3aa: CASTKSLAATTDTQYF

v_gene: TRBV14
j_gene: TRBJ1-1
CDR3aa: CASKYAMNTEAFF

v_gene: TRBV7-9
j_gene: TRBJ2-7
CDR3aa: CASSSREPERYEQYF

v_gene: TRBV10-3
j_gene: TRBJ2-5
CDR3aa: CAISPGVGEGKETQYF

v_gene: TRBV3-1
j_gene: TRBJ2-5
CDR3aa: CASSQSGETQYF

v_gene: TRBV5-5
j_gene: TRBJ1-1
CDR3aa: CASRADRGGAIFTEAFF

v_gene: TRBV13
j_gene: TRBJ2-3
CDR3aa: CASRGPAATDTQYF

v_gene: TRBV20-1
j_gene: TRBJ2-3
CDR3aa: CSAKRLAGTDTQYF

v_gene: TRBV9
j_gene: TRBJ2-5
CDR3aa: CASTRMGLTNLETQYF

v_gene: TRBV2
j_gene: TRBJ1-2
CDR3aa: CASSLQGDYGYTF

v_gene: TRBV19
j_gene: TRBJ1-5
CDR3aa: CASSVRINQPQHF

v_gene: TRBV11-2
j_gene: TRBJ2-3
CDR3aa: CASSPFTDTQYF

v_gene: TRBV6-6
j_gene: TRBJ2-2
CDR3aa: CASSITGTGNTGELFF

v_gene: TRBV4-2
j_gene: TRBJ2-3
CDR3aa: CASSQEVADTQYF

v_gene: TRBV7-3
j_gene: TRBJ2-1
CDR3aa: CASSTERGRDNEQFF

v_gene: TRBV29-1
j_gene: TRBJ2-7
CDR3aa: CSVEAARTYEQYF

v_gene: TRBV6-5
j_gene: TRBJ2-1
CDR3aa: CASSLGPRGSRQYNEQFF